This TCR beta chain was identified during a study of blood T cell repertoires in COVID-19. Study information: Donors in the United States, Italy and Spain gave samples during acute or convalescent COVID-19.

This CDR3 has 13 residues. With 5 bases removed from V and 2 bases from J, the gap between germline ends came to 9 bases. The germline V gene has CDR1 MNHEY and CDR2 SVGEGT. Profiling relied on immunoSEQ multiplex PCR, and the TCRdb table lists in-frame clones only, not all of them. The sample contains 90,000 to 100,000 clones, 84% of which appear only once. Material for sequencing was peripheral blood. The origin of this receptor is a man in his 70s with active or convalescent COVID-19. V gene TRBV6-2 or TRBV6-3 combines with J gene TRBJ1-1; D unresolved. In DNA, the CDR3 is TGTGCCAGCAGTCCAGATTTCAACACTGAAGCTTTCTTT. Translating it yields CASSPDFNTEAFF.